These T cell receptor beta chains were read from a single sample in a study of shared clonotypes between healthy human individuals. The protocol was immunoSEQ multiplex PCR, while the TCRdb copy is restricted to in-frame clones and leaves out a portion. The sample lists about 980,000 clones; approximately 80% were seen once. The specimen was memory CD4+ T cells sorted from blood. The receptors originated from a man between 18 and 35 years old in good health. Both conserved end residues are part of each CDR3. D genes are given only for firm matches. Clone size is stated in some rows and not others, as once, few, many or a class when expanded.

d_gene: .
v_gene: TRBV7-2
j_gene: TRBJ2-1
abundance: .
len: 11
CDR3nt: TGTGCCAGCAGCTTACGCAATGAGCAGTTCTTC
CDR3aa: CASSLRNEQFF

d_gene: .
v_gene: TRBV4-1
j_gene: TRBJ2-2
abundance: .
len: 14
CDR3nt: TGCGCCAGCAGCCAAGTAACGGGGGCCGGGGAGCTGTTTTTT
CDR3aa: CASSQVTGAGELFF

d_gene: TRBD2
v_gene: TRBV7-2
j_gene: TRBJ2-7
abundance: .
len: 15
CDR3nt: TGTGCCAGCAGCGGGGCTAGCGGGAGGGCCCACGAGCAGTACTTC
CDR3aa: CASSGASGRAHEQYF

d_gene: TRBD2
v_gene: TRBV9
j_gene: TRBJ2-3
abundance: .
len: 16
CDR3nt: TGTGCCAGCAGCAGCGGGACTAGCGGATACACAGATACGCAGTATTTT
CDR3aa: CASSSGTSGYTDTQYF

d_gene: TRBD2
v_gene: TRBV29-1
j_gene: TRBJ2-1
abundance: few
len: 15
CDR3nt: TGCAGCGTTGTCTCTCTAGCGGGGAAAAACAATGAGCAGTTCTTC
CDR3aa: CSVVSLAGKNNEQFF

d_gene: .
v_gene: TRBV5-4
j_gene: TRBJ1-2
abundance: many
len: 12
CDR3nt: TGTGCCAGCAGCTTGGGTGCAGCCGGCTACACCTTC
CDR3aa: CASSLGAAGYTF

d_gene: TRBD1
v_gene: TRBV7-2
j_gene: TRBJ1-2
abundance: once
len: 13
CDR3nt: TGTGCCAGCAGCCCGCAGACAGGGGATGGCTACACCTTC
CDR3aa: CASSPQTGDGYTF

d_gene: .
v_gene: TRBV28
j_gene: TRBJ1-2
abundance: .
len: 15
CDR3nt: TGTGCCAGCAGACTTTTAGGACGGTCTAACTATGGCTACACCTTC
CDR3aa: CASRLLGRSNYGYTF

d_gene: .
v_gene: TRBV30
j_gene: TRBJ1-3
abundance: .
len: 15
CDR3nt: TGTGCCTGGAGCGTTCGAAGCGGCTCTGGAAACACCATATATTTT
CDR3aa: CAWSVRSGSGNTIYF

d_gene: TRBD2
v_gene: TRBV25-1
j_gene: TRBJ2-1
abundance: .
len: 11
CDR3nt: TGTGCCAGCAGTTTGGGACTAGCGGAGTTCTTC
CDR3aa: CASSLGLAEFF

d_gene: .
v_gene: TRBV5-1
j_gene: TRBJ2-2
abundance: .
len: 14
CDR3nt: TGCGCCAGCAGCTTTGCTAGCAACACCGGGGAGCTGTTTTTT
CDR3aa: CASSFASNTGELFF

d_gene: .
v_gene: TRBV21-1
j_gene: TRBJ1-5
abundance: .
len: 12
CDR3nt: TGTGCCAGCAGTAAGACTAATCAGCCCCAGCATTTT
CDR3aa: CASSKTNQPQHF

d_gene: .
v_gene: TRBV5-1
j_gene: TRBJ2-7
abundance: .
len: 13
CDR3nt: TGCGCCAGCAGCTTGGGACAGAAGTACGAGCAGTACTTC
CDR3aa: CASSLGQKYEQYF

d_gene: TRBD1
v_gene: TRBV5-4
j_gene: TRBJ2-7
abundance: .
len: 15
CDR3nt: TGTGCCAGCAGCTCCGAAACAGGGGGGTCCTACGAGCAGTACTTC
CDR3aa: CASSSETGGSYEQYF

d_gene: TRBD1
v_gene: TRBV4-1
j_gene: TRBJ1-2
abundance: .
len: 15
CDR3nt: TGCGCCAGCAGCCAAGTTCAGGGGGCGGCCTATGGCTACACCTTC
CDR3aa: CASSQVQGAAYGYTF

d_gene: .
v_gene: TRBV7-2
j_gene: TRBJ1-1
abundance: .
len: 13
CDR3nt: TGTGCCAGCACCTCTCAGGGGTACACTGAAGCTTTCTTT
CDR3aa: CASTSQGYTEAFF

d_gene: TRBD2
v_gene: TRBV6-5
j_gene: TRBJ2-7
abundance: .
len: 14
CDR3nt: TGTGCCAGCAGGGGGACTAGCGCTTCCTACGAGCAGTACTTC
CDR3aa: CASRGTSASYEQYF

d_gene: .
v_gene: TRBV7-2
j_gene: TRBJ2-7
abundance: many
len: 14
CDR3nt: TGTGCCAGCAGCTTAGGTGCCAAATTCTACGAGCAGTACTTC
CDR3aa: CASSLGAKFYEQYF

d_gene: .
v_gene: TRBV9
j_gene: TRBJ1-2
abundance: .
len: 14
CDR3nt: TGTGCCAGCAGCGTAGAATCTGGGGGCTATGGCTACACCTTC
CDR3aa: CASSVESGGYGYTF

d_gene: TRBD2
v_gene: TRBV4-1
j_gene: TRBJ2-1
abundance: .
len: 14
CDR3nt: TGCGCCAGCAGCCAATACAGCGGGGGGACCGAGCAGTTCTTC
CDR3aa: CASSQYSGGTEQFF

d_gene: .
v_gene: TRBV10-3
j_gene: TRBJ2-7
abundance: .
len: 14
CDR3nt: TGTGCCATCAGTGCCAGGGGAAGCTCCTACGAGCAGTACTTC
CDR3aa: CAISARGSSYEQYF

d_gene: .
v_gene: TRBV6-1
j_gene: TRBJ2-3
abundance: few
len: 14
CDR3nt: TGTGCCAGCAGCTTGATGCAGGAGGTAGATACGCAGTATTTT
CDR3aa: CASSLMQEVDTQYF

d_gene: .
v_gene: TRBV30
j_gene: TRBJ1-1
abundance: few
len: 13
CDR3nt: TGTGCCTGGACTAGGGAGGGCGGCACTGAAGCTTTCTTT
CDR3aa: CAWTREGGTEAFF

d_gene: .
v_gene: TRBV11-2
j_gene: TRBJ2-3
abundance: few
len: 15
CDR3nt: TGTGCCAGCAGCTTAAGGTTAGCGGGCACAGATACGCAGTATTTT
CDR3aa: CASSLRLAGTDTQYF

d_gene: .
v_gene: TRBV30
j_gene: TRBJ2-5
abundance: many
len: 14
CDR3nt: TGTGCCTGGAGTGTAAAGGGGACTCGAGAGACCCAGTACTTC
CDR3aa: CAWSVKGTRETQYF

d_gene: TRBD1
v_gene: TRBV7-9
j_gene: TRBJ2-3
abundance: .
len: 16
CDR3nt: TGTGCCAGCAGCCGAGGCTCCGGACAGGCCCAGGATACGCAGTATTTT
CDR3aa: CASSRGSGQAQDTQYF

d_gene: .
v_gene: TRBV29-1
j_gene: TRBJ2-3
abundance: once
len: 16
CDR3nt: TGCAGCGTTGAAGGGGGGGCAGAGGGAAGCACAGATACGCAGTATTTT
CDR3aa: CSVEGGAEGSTDTQYF

d_gene: .
v_gene: TRBV30
j_gene: TRBJ1-2
abundance: .
len: 15
CDR3nt: TGTGCCTGGAGTGCCGGGAGGGGCGCTAACTATGGCTACACCTTC
CDR3aa: CAWSAGRGANYGYTF

d_gene: .
v_gene: TRBV5-1
j_gene: TRBJ1-1
abundance: .
len: 15
CDR3nt: TGCGCCAGCAGCTTGAGAATAACGCTGAACACTGAAGCTTTCTTT
CDR3aa: CASSLRITLNTEAFF

d_gene: .
v_gene: TRBV11-2
j_gene: TRBJ1-1
abundance: .
len: 14
CDR3nt: TGTGCCAGCAGCTTAGATGGGGTGAACACTGAAGCTTTCTTT
CDR3aa: CASSLDGVNTEAFF

d_gene: .
v_gene: TRBV5-1
j_gene: TRBJ1-1
abundance: .
len: 16
CDR3nt: TGCGCCAGCAGCTTGGAGGCAGGCCCGGGGAACACTGAAGCTTTCTTT
CDR3aa: CASSLEAGPGNTEAFF

d_gene: .
v_gene: TRBV5-1
j_gene: TRBJ1-1
abundance: .
len: 15
CDR3nt: TGCGCCAGCAGCCCCGGGAGCGGGCTGAACACTGAAGCTTTCTTT
CDR3aa: CASSPGSGLNTEAFF

d_gene: TRBD2
v_gene: TRBV10-3
j_gene: TRBJ2-3
abundance: few
len: 14
CDR3nt: TGTGCCATCAGTGAGAGCGGGGGTGGAGATACGCAGTATTTT
CDR3aa: CAISESGGGDTQYF

d_gene: TRBD1
v_gene: TRBV10-2
j_gene: TRBJ2-5
abundance: .
len: 14
CDR3nt: TGCGCCAGCCAGAAAGGACAGGGTATAGAGACCCAGTACTTC
CDR3aa: CASQKGQGIETQYF